These 28 T cell receptor beta chains were all obtained from the same sample, sequenced in a study of cytomegalovirus exposure and HLA in healthy donors. It was with 60 Vbeta and 13 Jbeta primers that the PCR ran. The data were produced by immunoSEQ multiplex PCR, yet TCRdb's version contains in-frame clones alone and is incomplete. The table records tens of thousands of clones, around four fifths of them present only once. Sequencing was done on a sample of PBMCs. Receptors were obtained from a man in his fifties in good health and CMV-seropositive.

V is TRBV6-1 and J is TRBJ1-5; no firm D call. This CDR3 spans 15 amino acids. V was pared by 11 bases and J by 0 bases, with 17 bases between. Germline V CDR1 and CDR2: MNHNS, SASEGT. This chain's CDR3 is CAVTAGLHSNQPQHF. The CDR3 DNA is TGTGCCGTAACGGCTGGACTACATAGCAATCAGCCCCAGCATTTT.

The chain is built from TRBV5-1 and TRBJ1-2, with 12 positions matching TRBD1. J gave up 2 bases and V 4 bases, and 3 bases lay outside the gene matches. Germline values: CDR1 SGHRS, CDR2 YFSETQ. The CDR3 length is 15 residues. The CDR3 region is CASSAGTGGNYGYTF. CDR3 DNA sequence: TGCGCCAGCAGCGCCGGGACAGGGGGCAACTATGGCTACACCTTC. Full variable domain (outside the CDR3, taken from reference TRBV5-1 and TRBJ1-2): KAGVTQTPRYLIKTRGQQVTLSCSPISGHRSVSWYQQTPGQGLQFLFEYFSETQRNKGNFPGRFSGRQFSNSRSEMNVSTLELGDSALYLCASSAGTGGNYGYTFGSGTRLTVV.

The chain combines TRBV11-2 with TRBJ2-1; 7 bases are a match to TRBD2. The CDR3 has 14 residues. Per germline, CDR1 SGHAT and CDR2 FQNNGV. The V segment lost 4 bases and the J segment 5 bases; nucleotides outside the gene matches: 5. The CDR3 here is CASSSTSNDNEQFF. CDR3 DNA: TGTGCCAGCAGCTCGACTAGCAATGACAATGAGCAGTTCTTC. The whole variable domain, filled in from reference TRBV11-2 and TRBJ2-1, reads EAGVAQSPRYKIIEKRQSVAFWCNPISGHATLYWYQQILGQGPKLLIQFQNNGVVDDSQLPKDRFSAERLKGVDSTLKIQPAKLEDSAVYLCASSSTSNDNEQFFGPGTRLTVL.

The chain joins TRBV7-9 to TRBJ1-1; 7 bases agree with TRBD1. The ends lost 5 bases at V and 4 bases at J; junction bases unmatched: 7. The CDR3 is 14 residues long. CDR1 SEHNR and CDR2 FQNEAQ come from the germline V gene (reference sequence). This CDR3 reads CASSHPGQPTEAFF. The CDR3 nucleotides read TGTGCCAGCAGCCACCCGGGACAGCCCACTGAAGCTTTCTTT.

The chain links TRBV11-2 to TRBJ2-2; 8 bases align to TRBD2. Looked up from germline, CDR1 is SGHAT and CDR2 is FQNNGV. Trimming cost V 1 base and J 5 bases; bases outside gene matches: 9. The CDR3 runs 17 residues. This CDR3 is CASSLGLGGRLTGELFF. The CDR3 DNA is TGTGCCAGCAGCTTAGGCCTCGGCGGGAGGTTAACCGGGGAGCTGTTTTTT.

This clone has just a few counts. V gene TRBV6-5 combines with J gene TRBJ1-6, with 9 bases matching TRBD1. The CDR3 sequence is 14 residues long. Germline loops: CDR1 MNHEY, CDR2 SVGAGI. Trimming removed 6 bases from V and 7 bases from J; junction bases left unmatched: 4. The CDR3 sequence is CASSSGTGNSPLHF. The DNA of the CDR3 is TGTGCCAGCAGCTCCGGGACAGGGAATTCACCCCTCCACTTT.

The rearrangement joins TRBV27 to TRBJ2-5; 9 positions match TRBD1. Germline V lookup: CDR1 MNHEY, CDR2 SMNVEV (reference sequence). J gave up 5 bases and V 4 bases, and 8 bases lay outside the gene matches. This CDR3 is built from 15 residues. The CDR3 loop reads CASSSRDRVWETQYF. The CDR3 DNA sequence: TGTGCCAGCAGTTCCCGGGACAGGGTTTGGGAGACCCAGTACTTC.

V is TRBV11-2 and J is TRBJ2-1; maybe TRBD1 (6 bases). V was trimmed by 5 bases and J by 6 bases, leaving 11 bases between them. The CDR3 runs to 13 residues. Germline CDR1 and CDR2: SGHAT and FQNNGV. In DNA form, the CDR3 reads TGTGCCAGCAGCCCCGACAGGTTCAATGAGCAGTTCTTC. This gives the protein CASSPDRFNEQFF.

The V gene is TRBV7-3, the J gene TRBJ2-5; 7 bases fit TRBD2. Germline CDR1 SGHTA, CDR2 FQGTGA. The CDR3 length is 15 residues. The V segment lost 0 bases and the J segment 2 bases; nucleotides outside the gene matches: 3. The CDR3 nucleotides are TGTGCCAGCAGCTTAACGGGGCGGGGGCAAGAGACCCAGTACTTC. Its protein is CASSLTGRGQETQYF.

The V call is TRBV7-9, the J call TRBJ1-4, with TRBD1 matching over 7 bases. J lost 2 bases, V lost 4 bases, and 10 bases had no gene match. This CDR3 region has 17 residues. Germline-derived CDR1 and CDR2 are SEHNR and FQNEAQ (reference sequence). CDR3 coding DNA: TGTGCCAGCAGCTCTGGGAACACAGGGGTTACTAATGAAAAACTGTTTTTT. Translation: CASSSGNTGVTNEKLFF. Supplemented by reference TRBV7-9 and TRBJ1-4, the full variable domain reads DTGVSQNPRHKITKRGQNVTFRCDPISEHNRLYWYRQTLGQGPEFLTYFQNEAQLEKSRLLSDRFSAERPKGSFSTLEIQRTEQGDSAMYLCASSSGNTGVTNEKLFFGSGTQLSVL.

This clone was seen only a few times. The J gene is TRBJ1-2, the V gene TRBV2; D is undetermined. Germline V gene lookup returns CDR1 SNHLY and CDR2 FYNNEI. The CDR3 length is 12 residues. Trimming stripped 10 bases from V and 3 bases from J, with 12 bases between. The CDR3 bases are TGTGCCAACGATGCAGTGTACTATGGCTACACCTTC. Its protein is CANDAVYYGYTF. Looking up the rest from reference TRBV2 and TRBJ1-2 gives the full variable domain: EPEVTQTPSHQVTQMGQEVILRCVPISNHLYFYWYRQILGQKVEFLVSFYNNEISEKSEIFDDQFSVERPDGSNFTLKIRSTKLEDSAMYFCANDAVYYGYTFGSGTRLTVV.

About this clone: Germline is not matched at one junction end, which may reflect a read error. This chain joins TRBV6-5 and TRBJ1-5, with 8 bases aligning to TRBD1. The length of the CDR3 is 15 residues. Germline lookup yields CDR1 MNHEY and CDR2 SVGAGI. The CDR3 sequence: CASSGDRRGNQPQHF. The DNA for the CDR3 is TGTGCCAGCAGTGGGGACAGGAGGGGCAACCAGCCCCAGCATTTT.

The V gene is TRBV10-1, the J gene TRBJ2-2; tentative D call: TRBD2 (5 bases). The germline CDR1 and CDR2 sequences are WNHNN and SYGVQD (reference sequence). V was trimmed by 6 bases and J by 6 bases, leaving 11 bases between them. There are 13 residues in the CDR3. CDR3 loop: CASSPLAAGELFF. Written as DNA, the CDR3 is TGCGCCAGCAGCCCCCTAGCCGCCGGGGAGCTGTTTTTT.

V is TRBV19 and J is TRBJ2-7; 8 nucleotides line up with TRBD2. Germline V gene sequence: CDR1 LNHDA, CDR2 SQIVND (reference sequence). This CDR3 region has 17 residues. Trimming cost V 5 bases and J 2 bases; bases outside gene matches: 14. In DNA, the CDR3 is TGTGCCAGTAGTGCAAGGTGGAAATCAGCGGGAGCCTACGAGCAGTACTTC. It yields the protein CASSARWKSAGAYEQYF.

CDR3 nucleotide sequence: TGCGCCAGCAGCTTCCAAAACAGGGCGCCCCAAGAGACCCAGTACTTC. This sequence encodes CASSFQNRAPQETQYF. The V and J genes are TRBV5-1 and TRBJ2-5; D perhaps matches TRBD1 (6 bases). The germline V and J ends were trimmed by 2 bases and 1 base, with 15 bases remaining between them. The CDR3 is made up of 16 amino acids. Germline V gene sequence: CDR1 SGHRS, CDR2 YFSETQ.

The chain carries TRBV25-1 and TRBJ2-1; 9 nucleotides match TRBD2. CDR3 length equals 16 residues. Per the germline V gene, CDR1 is MGHDK and CDR2 is SYGVNS. Germline trimming cut 1 base from V and 9 bases from J; bases unmatched to any gene: 10. The CDR3 is CASSESKLAGLGEQFF. The CDR3 nucleotides are TGTGCCAGCAGTGAATCTAAACTAGCGGGTTTGGGTGAGCAGTTCTTC.

The chain combines TRBV7-3 with TRBJ2-3; 10 nucleotides line up with TRBD2. Unmatched junction bases numbered 16, after V lost 5 bases and J lost 5 bases. CDR1 SGHTA and CDR2 FQGTGA come from the germline V gene. CDR3 length: 18 residues. The CDR3 here is CASSPHPASGSNVDTQYF. The CDR3 coding sequence is TGTGCCAGCAGCCCACATCCGGCTAGCGGGAGTAATGTAGATACGCAGTATTTT.

This chain joins TRBV19 and TRBJ2-1; TRBD1 aligns across 7 bases. Losses at the gene ends were 3 bases for V and 7 bases for J; bases not matched to a gene: 9. The V gene's germline CDR1 is LNHDA and CDR2 SQIVND (reference sequence). This CDR3 is 15 amino acids long. The DNA for the CDR3 is TGTGCCAGTAGTATGTTAGTACAGGGGTGGAATGAGCAGTTCTTC. It specifies CASSMLVQGWNEQFF.

This sequence joins TRBV11-3 and TRBJ2-7, with 9 nucleotides matching TRBD2. The CDR3 has 16 residues. Looked up from germline, CDR1 is SGHNT and CDR2 is YENEEA. Trimming at V came to 0 bases and at J to 3 bases, leaving 6 bases not matched to a gene. CDR3: CASSLDPVLAGYEQYF. The DNA of the CDR3 is TGTGCCAGCAGCTTAGATCCAGTACTAGCGGGCTACGAGCAGTACTTC.

The chain is built from TRBV7-3 and TRBJ2-1; 10 nucleotides line up with TRBD2. CDR3 length equals 15 residues. Germline trimming cut 0 bases from V and 4 bases from J; bases unmatched to any gene: 0. The germline V gene encodes CDR1 SGHTA and CDR2 FQGTGA. The CDR3 region is CASSLTSGGYNEQFF. The DNA of the CDR3 is TGTGCCAGCAGCTTAACTAGCGGGGGGTACAATGAGCAGTTCTTC.

The chain couples TRBV5-4 to TRBJ1-4; 9 bases agree with TRBD1. CDR1 is SGHNT, CDR2 YYREEE, per germline (reference sequence). The CDR3 length is 15 residues. V shed 4 bases and J 5 bases; nucleotides not matched to a gene: 6. The CDR3 sequence is CASSQSGTGNEKLFF. In DNA form, the CDR3 reads TGTGCCAGCAGCCAATCCGGGACAGGGAATGAAAAACTGTTTTTT.

This chain connects TRBV27 to TRBJ2-1, with unresolved D. This CDR3 region has 12 residues. Germline V gives CDR1 MNHEY, CDR2 SMNVEV (reference sequence). The ends were cut back, 3 bases at V and 6 bases at J, with 6 bases in the middle. Written as DNA, the CDR3 is TGTGCCAGCAGTTTTACGGGCAATGAGCAGTTCTTC. It translates to CASSFTGNEQFF.

This clone was counted a few times. The chain recombines TRBV6-6 with TRBJ1-2; D perhaps matches TRBD1 (5 bases). The CDR3 length is 12 residues. The germline V gene encodes CDR1 MNHNY and CDR2 SVGAGI (reference sequence). V lost 0 bases and J lost 14, with 13 bases in between. The CDR3: CASSYSDSGDTF. The DNA for the CDR3 is TGTGCCAGCAGTTACTCTGACTCGGGGGATACCTTC.

The chain couples TRBV6-1 to TRBJ1-4; 12 nucleotides align to TRBD1. Trimming took 6 bases from V and 8 from J; bases not matched to a gene: 4. Germline assignment: CDR1 MNHNS and CDR2 SASEGT. This CDR3 is built from 14 residues. The CDR3 bases are TGTGCCAGCAGGGCCGGGACAGGGGGCGAAAAACTGTTTTTT. This gives the protein CASRAGTGGEKLFF.

The gene calls are TRBV11-3 and TRBJ2-7, with a weak D call TRBD2 (6 bases). The germline V gene encodes CDR1 SGHNT and CDR2 YENEEA. The CDR3 totals 15 residues. V lost 0 bases and J lost 4, with 13 bases in between. The CDR3: CASSLEASVRYEQYF. The CDR3 DNA is TGTGCCAGCAGCTTAGAGGCTAGCGTTAGGTACGAGCAGTACTTC.

The chain couples TRBV19 to TRBJ2-7; a weak D match, TRBD2 (5 bases). Looked up from germline, CDR1 is LNHDA and CDR2 is SQIVND (reference sequence). The CDR3 contains 13 residues. The ends were cut back, 5 bases at V and 4 bases at J, with 12 bases in the middle. Written as DNA, the CDR3 is TGTGCCAGTAGTGAGGGTCCTACTTACGAGCAGTACTTC. It encodes CASSEGPTYEQYF.

In its sample, this clone was seen a few times. The rearrangement joins TRBV25-1 to TRBJ2-1; D is ambiguous. Germline assignment: CDR1 MGHDK and CDR2 SYGVNS. This CDR3 comprises 13 residues. The V end was cut by 4 bases, the J end by 4 bases, with 8 bases between. CDR3 loop: CASSGSSYNEQFF. The CDR3 nucleotides read TGTGCCAGCAGTGGTAGCAGTTACAATGAGCAGTTCTTC.

J is TRBJ2-1 and V is TRBV19, with TRBD2 identical over 8 bases. This CDR3 has 15 amino acids. The germline V gene has CDR1 LNHDA and CDR2 SQIVND (reference sequence). J gave up 0 bases and V 4 bases, and 2 bases lay outside the gene matches. The CDR3 protein is CASSRTSFSYNEQFF. Written as DNA, the CDR3 is TGTGCCAGTAGTAGGACTAGCTTCTCCTACAATGAGCAGTTCTTC.